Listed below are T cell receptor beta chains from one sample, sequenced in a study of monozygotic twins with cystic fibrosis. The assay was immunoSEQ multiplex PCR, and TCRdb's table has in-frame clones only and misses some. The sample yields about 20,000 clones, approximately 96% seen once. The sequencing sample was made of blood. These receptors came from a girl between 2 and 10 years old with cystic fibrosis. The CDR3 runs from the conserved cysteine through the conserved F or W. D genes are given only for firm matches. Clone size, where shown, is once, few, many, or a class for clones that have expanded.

TGTGCCTGGAACCGCGGGAACACTGAAGCTTTCTTT	CAWNRGNTEAFF	NA	NA	TRBV30	TRBJ1-1
TGTGCCAGCAGTCGAGATACGCAGTATTTT	CASSRDTQYF	NA	NA	TRBV27	TRBJ2-3
TGTGCCAGCAGCTTAGGTGTCGGTGGCTCCTACAATGAGCAGTTCTTC	CASSLGVGGSYNEQFF	NA	NA	TRBV7-8	TRBJ2-1
TGTGCCACCAGCAGAGGTAGGAGGGGACAGACCTACGAGCAGTACTTC	CATSRGRRGQTYEQYF	NA	NA	TRBV15	TRBJ2-7
TGTGCCAGCAGCTTAGGGGTACTTAGCACAGATACGCAGTATTTT	CASSLGVLSTDTQYF	NA	NA	TRBV7-8	TRBJ2-3
TGTGCCAGCAGCTTAGGGACAGCTAATAATTCACCCCTCCACTTT	CASSLGTANNSPLHF	NA	NA	TRBV7-2	TRBJ1-6
TGTGCCAGTAGTCCGGGACTAGCGGGGGCAACGCAGTATTTT	CASSPGLAGATQYF	NA	TRBD2	TRBV19	TRBJ2-3
TGTGCCAGCAGTCAAGGGGACCTAGGGGGAAAGACCCAGTACTTC	CASSQGDLGGKTQYF	NA	NA	TRBV6-6	TRBJ2-5
TGTGCCAGCAGCGAAGGGACAGGGCTCTGGGGCTACACCTTC	CASSEGTGLWGYTF	NA	TRBD1	TRBV5-6	TRBJ1-2
TGTGCCAGCTCACCTATCGGGGACAGCACCTACGAGCAGTACTTC	CASSPIGDSTYEQYF	NA	TRBD1	TRBV18	TRBJ2-7
TGCGCCAGCAGCTTTGAGGGGCTCGGGGCCAACGTCCTGACTTTC	CASSFEGLGANVLTF	NA	NA	TRBV5-1	TRBJ2-6
TGTGCCAGCAAACAGTTCCTGAACACTGAAGCTTTCTTT	CASKQFLNTEAFF	NA	NA	TRBV6-5	TRBJ1-1
TGTGCCAGCAGCGTGGGGGGGGACCAAGGTGATACGCAGTATTTT	CASSVGGDQGDTQYF	NA	TRBD2	TRBV9	TRBJ2-3
TGTGCCAGCAACGACAGGGATGTTAATTCACCCCTCCACTTT	CASNDRDVNSPLHF	NA	TRBD1	TRBV25-1	TRBJ1-6
TGTGCCAGCAGCTTAGGGATAGGGACAGGAAACACCATATATTTT	CASSLGIGTGNTIYF	NA	NA	TRBV7-2	TRBJ1-3
TGTGCCAGCAGTGAACCGGGACAGGGTAATCAGCCCCAGCATTTT	CASSEPGQGNQPQHF	once	TRBD1	TRBV2	TRBJ1-5
TGCGCCAGCAGCCAAGAGTTCAGGGGCGCCTACGAGCAGTACTTC	CASSQEFRGAYEQYF	NA	NA	TRBV4-3	TRBJ2-7
TGTGCCAGCAGCTTAGGGGACTCCCTGGATACGCAGTATTTT	CASSLGDSLDTQYF	NA	NA	TRBV11-3	TRBJ2-3
TGTGCCATCAGTGATAAACCCGGGGCTGACTTCTCCCTCCACTTT	CAISDKPGADFSLHF	few	NA	TRBV10-3	TRBJ1-6
TGCGCCAGCAGCCCCCCGGGGTTGGGGGAGGGGTTAGCGGACACCTACGAGCAGTACTTC	CASSPPGLGEGLADTYEQYF	NA	TRBD2	TRBV4-1	TRBJ2-7
TGTGCCAGCAGCTTGGACAGCAGTAACTATGGCTACACCTTC	CASSLDSSNYGYTF	NA	NA	TRBV5-6	TRBJ1-2
TGTGCCAGCAGTGAAGACTATTACACCGGGGAGCTGTTTTTT	CASSEDYYTGELFF	NA	NA	TRBV2	TRBJ2-2
TGTGCCAGCAGCTTAGTTCCGGGGTCGATTGGCAGAGAGACCCAGTACTTC	CASSLVPGSIGRETQYF	NA	NA	TRBV11-2	TRBJ2-5
TGTGCCAGCAGTTACTCACCAGCTACGGGGGAGCAGTTCTTC	CASSYSPATGEQFF	NA	NA	TRBV6-5	TRBJ2-1
TGTGCCAGCAGTTTATGGGCTAGCGGGGGCCGCACAGATACGCAGTATTTT	CASSLWASGGRTDTQYF	NA	TRBD2	TRBV27	TRBJ2-3
TGTGCCAGCTCACCACAGGACAGCGGCAATCAGCCCCAGCATTTT	CASSPQDSGNQPQHF	NA	NA	TRBV18	TRBJ1-5
TGTGCCAGCAGTTTACTAGGGACAGTCACTGAAGCTTTCTTT	CASSLLGTVTEAFF	few	TRBD1	TRBV27	TRBJ1-1
TGTGCCAGCAGTATACAGACAGGGGGCAACTATGGCTACACCTTC	CASSIQTGGNYGYTF	NA	TRBD1	TRBV27	TRBJ1-2
TGTGCCACCAGCATGAGTCCTAACCCCTACGAGCAGTACTTC	CATSMSPNPYEQYF	NA	NA	TRBV15	TRBJ2-7
TGTGCCAGCAGCTTAGTAGGGGGAGACACTGAAGCTTTCTTT	CASSLVGGDTEAFF	NA	NA	TRBV5-6	TRBJ1-1
TGCGCCAGCAGCCAAGATCGGGACACATCAGGCTACGAGCAGTACTTC	CASSQDRDTSGYEQYF	NA	NA	TRBV4-3	TRBJ2-7
TGTGCCAGCCGAAAAATACAGGGTTTGAAGGACACTGAAGCTTTCTTT	CASRKIQGLKDTEAFF	NA	NA	TRBV27	TRBJ1-1
TGTGCCTGGAGTCCTATTACAGGGCGTGGAGACCTTTATAGCAATCAGCCCCAGCATTTT	CAWSPITGRGDLYSNQPQHF	NA	NA	TRBV30	TRBJ1-5
TGTGCCAGCAGCGTAGGTAGGGGGGCGGCCGGGGAGCTGTTTTTT	CASSVGRGAAGELFF	NA	NA	TRBV9	TRBJ2-2
TGCGCCAGCAGGCTTGGGGCCACTGAAGCTTTCTTT	CASRLGATEAFF	NA	NA	TRBV5-1	TRBJ1-1
TGTGCCAGCAGCTTATCAAGCGGGGGGGTGTACGAGCAGTACTTC	CASSLSSGGVYEQYF	NA	TRBD2	TRBV7-6	TRBJ2-7
TGTGCCAGTAGTATGACAGGGGCGGGTCATACGCAGTATTTT	CASSMTGAGHTQYF	NA	TRBD1	TRBV19	TRBJ2-3
TGTGCCAGCAGCCCTGCGTTGGCAGCCGGCTACACCTTC	CASSPALAAGYTF	NA	NA	TRBV7-9	TRBJ1-2
TGTGCCAGCAGTTTAAAGCGGGGGGCCCGGAATGAGCAGTTCTTC	CASSLKRGARNEQFF	NA	TRBD2	TRBV28	TRBJ2-1
TGTGCCAGCCCGGGAGACAGGTCAGGCCATGGCTACACCTTC	CASPGDRSGHGYTF	NA	NA	TRBV27	TRBJ1-2
TGTGCCAGCAGTCCCGACGGTGCCTATAATTCACCCCTCCACTTT	CASSPDGAYNSPLHF	few	NA	TRBV5-6	TRBJ1-6
TGTGCCACCAGCAGAGACAGGGGGCGCGATCAGCCCCAGCATTTT	CATSRDRGRDQPQHF	NA	TRBD1	TRBV15	TRBJ1-5
TGTGCCGGGGAGGGGGCCAACGTCCTGACTTTC	CAGEGANVLTF	NA	NA	TRBV7-9	TRBJ2-6
TGTGCTAGTGGTCCGACCGGGACAGGGGCCTACGAGCAGTACTTC	CASGPTGTGAYEQYF	NA	TRBD1	TRBV12-5	TRBJ2-7
TGTGCCAGCATTTCCGGGACAGGAAGCAATCAGCCCCAGCATTTT	CASISGTGSNQPQHF	NA	TRBD1	TRBV6-5	TRBJ1-5
TGTGCCTGGAGTGACCAGGCTGCAACTAATGAAAAACTGTTTTTT	CAWSDQAATNEKLFF	NA	NA	TRBV30	TRBJ1-4
TGCGCCAGCAGTGTCGGATTCGGAAAGCCCCAGCATTTT	CASSVGFGKPQHF	NA	NA	TRBV10-2	TRBJ1-5
TGCGCCAGCAGCTTTGACGGATCCGGGGCCAACGTCCTGACTTTC	CASSFDGSGANVLTF	NA	NA	TRBV5-1	TRBJ2-6
TGTGCCAGCAGCGTGCTCGCGGGGGCCTGGGATACGCAGTATTTT	CASSVLAGAWDTQYF	NA	NA	TRBV9	TRBJ2-3
TGTGCCAGCAGTTACCAAGGACAGGGACTCCCCTACGAGCAGTACTTC	CASSYQGQGLPYEQYF	once	TRBD1	TRBV6-5	TRBJ2-7
TGTGCCAGTAGTATTGTAGGGGAGGAGGGCAATCAGCCCCAGCATTTT	CASSIVGEEGNQPQHF	NA	NA	TRBV19	TRBJ1-5
TGTGCCAGCAGCCTTAGCGGGGGTCGAACAGATACGCAGTATTTT	CASSLSGGRTDTQYF	NA	TRBD2	TRBV7-9	TRBJ2-3
TGTGCCAGCAGCTCGCAGCGGGGCAGCTCCTACAATGAGCAGTTCTTC	CASSSQRGSSYNEQFF	NA	TRBD2	TRBV11-2	TRBJ2-1
TGTGCCAGCAGCTTAGCGGGGGGAAGCACAGATACGCAGTATTTT	CASSLAGGSTDTQYF	NA	NA	TRBV7-6	TRBJ2-3
TGTGCCAGCGCACGGGGGGACTCCTATAATTCACCCCTCCACTTT	CASARGDSYNSPLHF	once	NA	TRBV11-3	TRBJ1-6
TGTGCCAGCAGAAACGGACTTCCCACAGATACGCAGTATTTT	CASRNGLPTDTQYF	once	NA	TRBV5-4	TRBJ2-3
TGTGCCATCAGTGGTGCCCCGGGGCAGGGGATCTCTGGGGCCAACGTCCTGACTTTC	CAISGAPGQGISGANVLTF	NA	NA	TRBV10-3	TRBJ2-6
TGTGCCAGCAGAGAACGCACTTCGAACACCGGGGAGCTGTTTTTT	CASRERTSNTGELFF	once	NA	TRBV2	TRBJ2-2
TGTGCCAGCAGCAGTCGTAGCACTGAAGCTTTCTTT	CASSSRSTEAFF	NA	NA	TRBV7-9	TRBJ1-1
TGTGCCATTTTAGAAGGGCAGGACTACGAGCAGTACTTC	CAILEGQDYEQYF	NA	NA	TRBV19	TRBJ2-7